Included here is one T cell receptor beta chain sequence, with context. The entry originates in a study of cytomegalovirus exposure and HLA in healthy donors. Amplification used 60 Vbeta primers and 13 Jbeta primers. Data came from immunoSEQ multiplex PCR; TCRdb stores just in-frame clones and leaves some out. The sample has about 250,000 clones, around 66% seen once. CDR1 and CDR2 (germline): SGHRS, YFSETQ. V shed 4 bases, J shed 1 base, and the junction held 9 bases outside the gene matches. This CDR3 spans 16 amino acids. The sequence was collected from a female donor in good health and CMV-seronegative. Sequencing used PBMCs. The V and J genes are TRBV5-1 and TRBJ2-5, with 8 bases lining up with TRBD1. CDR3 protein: CASSRRQGPFQETQYF. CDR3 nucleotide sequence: TGCGCCAGCAGCCGCCGACAGGGGCCGTTCCAAGAGACCCAGTACTTC. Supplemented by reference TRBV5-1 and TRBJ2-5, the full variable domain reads KAGVTQTPRYLIKTRGQQVTLSCSPISGHRSVSWYQQTPGQGLQFLFEYFSETQRNKGNFPGRFSGRQFSNSRSEMNVSTLELGDSALYLCASSRRQGPFQETQYFGPGTRLLVL.